What follows is one T cell receptor (beta chain) and its context. Its specificity is unknown. This CDR3 is built from 14 residues. V lost 1 base and J 3 bases, leaving 7 bases between the germline ends. The germline V gene has CDR1 SGHRS and CDR2 YFSETQ. This specimen belongs to a study of siplizumab effects on memory and regulatory T cells. Some 100,000 TCR templates were measured in each sample. Measured with immunoSEQ multiplex PCR; TCRdb has only the in-frame clones, and not every one. The sample holds more than 85,000 clones; around 94% are singletons and the top ten take about 0.6%. Overall study findings and caveats: No more than a minor fraction of alloreactive clones could be traced back to unstimulated subsets. Siplizumab produced a significant reduction in alloreactive sequences that were traceable to unstimulated CD4+ memory cells. Proliferating CD4+ or CD8+ clones, roughly 75-96% of them, lacked an assignable naive or memory phenotype.

This chain links TRBV5-1 with TRBJ1-4; no clear D gene. Sequencing was done on a sample of Tregs sorted from blood. The sequence came from a human donor in good health. The CDR3 nucleotides read TGCGCCAGCAGCTTGAACCGGGCTAATGAAAAACTGTTTTTT. Protein sequence: CASSLNRANEKLFF.